Following are 4 T cell receptor beta chains from one sample sequenced in a study of T cells in localized non-small cell lung cancer (dated by TCRdb to 2020 to 2022). The library was produced with the immunoSEQ multiplex PCR assay. This is the immuneACCESS table as TCRdb keeps it, with only in-frame sequences that have V and J called. A part of the clones is gone; compared with another copy, unresolved V genes explain less than half, and the rest is unexplained. This sample comprises fewer than 100,000 clones, approximately 80% of them detected only once. 8% to 10% of the sample goes to the ten largest clones. The starting material was peripheral blood, obtained before any cancer treatment. Receptors originate from an older female donor with stage I lung adenocarcinoma.

The chain has TRBV23-1 and TRBJ1-5; 7 bases agree with TRBD1. TRBV23-1 qualifies as an ORF whose function is uncertain. Unmatched junction bases numbered 16, after V lost 6 bases and J lost 5 bases. CDR3 size: 17 residues. In DNA, the CDR3 is TGCGCCAGCAGCCAAACCCCCCGACAGGGCGTGGATCAGCCCCAGCATTTT. This codes for CASSQTPRQGVDQPQHF.

Worth noting for this clone: At one end the junction does not follow the germline gene, possibly because of a read error. The V gene is TRBV7-7, the J gene TRBJ2-7, with 7 bases identical to TRBD1. The CDR3 covers 13 residues. Germline V CDR1 and CDR2: SSHAT, FNYEAQ (reference sequence). Written as DNA, the CDR3 is TGTGCTAGCAGCTTAAGACAGGGCTACGAGCAGTACTTC. It specifies CASSLRQGYEQYF.

The chain links TRBV5-6 to TRBJ2-7; 8 bases fit TRBD1. The CDR3 consists of 15 residues. V lost 2 bases and J lost 5; bases outside the gene matches: 9. Germline loops: CDR1 SGHDT, CDR2 YYEEEE. The CDR3 DNA reads TGTGCCAGCAGCTTATTTGGACAGGGCGGCAACGAGCAGTACTTC. Its translation is CASSLFGQGGNEQYF.

This rearrangement joins TRBV27 to TRBJ1-1; D gene uncertain. This CDR3 comprises 15 residues. The germline V and J ends were trimmed by 4 bases and 1 base, with 13 bases remaining between them. CDR1 and CDR2 (germline): MNHEY, SMNVEV (reference sequence). In DNA, the CDR3 is TGTGCCAGCAGTTCTCTCCCCCCAGAGAACACTGAAGCTTTCTTT. Its translation: CASSSLPPENTEAFF.